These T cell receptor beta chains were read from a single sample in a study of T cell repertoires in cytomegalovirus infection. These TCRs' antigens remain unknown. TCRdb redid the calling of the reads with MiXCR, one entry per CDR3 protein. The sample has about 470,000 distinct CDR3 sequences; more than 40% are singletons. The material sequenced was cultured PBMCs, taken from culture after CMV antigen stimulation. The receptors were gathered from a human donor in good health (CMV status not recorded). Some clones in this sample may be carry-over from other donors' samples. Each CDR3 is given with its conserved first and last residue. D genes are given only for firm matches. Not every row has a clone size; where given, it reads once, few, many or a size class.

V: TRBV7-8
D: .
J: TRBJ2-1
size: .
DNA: TGTGCCAGCAGCTTGCTAGCCCCCAGTTTCGATGAGCAGTTCTTC
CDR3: CASSLLAPSFDEQFF

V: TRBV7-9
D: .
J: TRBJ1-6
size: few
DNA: TGTGCCAGCACCAGATCGGGCAGGGATAATTCACCCCTCCACTTT
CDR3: CASTRSGRDNSPLHF

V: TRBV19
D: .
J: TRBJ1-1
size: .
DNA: TGTGCCAGCCCCCAGTGGGTCTGCCGAATATGGCGGACTGAAGCTTTCTTT
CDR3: CASPQWVCRIWRTEAFF

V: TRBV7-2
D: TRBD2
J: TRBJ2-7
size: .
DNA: TGTGCCAGCAGCTTAGCTCCTTCGGCGGGGGGGGGTTCCTACGAGCAGTACTTC
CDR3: CASSLAPSAGGGSYEQYF

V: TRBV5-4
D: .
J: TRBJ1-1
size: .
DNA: TGTGCCAGCAGCTTTCAGGGGAAAGCTTTCTTT
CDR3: CASSFQGKAFF

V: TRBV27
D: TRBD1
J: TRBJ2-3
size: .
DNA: TGTGCCAGCAGTCGCCCAGGGACAGTCACAGATACGCAGTATTTT
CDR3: CASSRPGTVTDTQYF

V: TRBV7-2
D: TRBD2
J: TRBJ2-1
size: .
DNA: TGTGCCAGCAGCCCAGGGACTAGCCGGAGTGAGCAGTTCTTC
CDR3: CASSPGTSRSEQFF

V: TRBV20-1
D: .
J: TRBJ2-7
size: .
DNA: TGCAGTGCCGTTCGGGGGACCTACTACGAGCAGTACTTC
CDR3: CSAVRGTYYEQYF

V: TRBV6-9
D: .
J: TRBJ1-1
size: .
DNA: TGTGCCAGCAGTTATTCGGCAGAGAACACTGAAGCTTTCTTT
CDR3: CASSYSAENTEAFF

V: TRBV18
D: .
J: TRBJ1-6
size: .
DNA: TGTGCCAGCTCACCACAGGGCCTGAATTCACCCCTCCACTTT
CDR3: CASSPQGLNSPLHF

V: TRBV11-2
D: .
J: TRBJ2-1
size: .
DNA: TGTGCCAGCAGCTTAGTATTCCCCCTGCTAGCAGGCAATGAGCAGTTCTTC
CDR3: CASSLVFPLLAGNEQFF

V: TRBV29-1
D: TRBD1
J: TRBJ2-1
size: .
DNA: TGCAGCGTGCCCACCCAGGGGGACTCCTACAATGAGCAGTTCTTC
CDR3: CSVPTQGDSYNEQFF

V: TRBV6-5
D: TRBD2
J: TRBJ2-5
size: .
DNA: TGTGCCAGCAGTTATGCGGGAGGCCCAGAGACCCAGTACTTC
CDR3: CASSYAGGPETQYF

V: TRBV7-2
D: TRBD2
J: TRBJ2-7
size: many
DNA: TGTGCCAGCAGCTTGGCTAGCGGGAGTGTTGTGCAGTACTTC
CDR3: CASSLASGSVVQYF

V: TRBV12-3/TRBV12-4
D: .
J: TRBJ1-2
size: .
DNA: TGTGCCAGCAGAAAACAGGGCTCTCACTATGGCTACACCTTC
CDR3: CASRKQGSHYGYTF

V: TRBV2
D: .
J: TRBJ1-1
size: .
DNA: TGTGCCAGCAGAGATTCGGACAGAATTAAGAACACTGAAGCTTTCTTT
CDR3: CASRDSDRIKNTEAFF

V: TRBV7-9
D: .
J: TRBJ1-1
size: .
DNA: TGTGCCAGCAGCTTAGAGGCTGGGCAGGGAGCTTTCTTT
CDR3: CASSLEAGQGAFF

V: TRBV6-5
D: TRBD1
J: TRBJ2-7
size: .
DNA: TGTGCCAGCAGCACCAGGGACAGAGGCGAGCAGTACTTC
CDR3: CASSTRDRGEQYF